This T cell receptor (beta chain) was sequenced in a study of post-analysis software for immune sequencing data. Turning to the study itself: In terms of disease course, relapsing-remitting, secondary progressive and progressive-relapsing multiple sclerosis were included. General observations from the study: The F measure placed samples prepared in the same batch into strongly shared clusters. Patients showed TRBV5-6, TRBV5-1 and TRBV20-1 among four to six TRBV segments more frequent than in controls. Comparison with controls showed significantly lower normalized Chao1 diversity in multiple sclerosis patients.

This CDR3 is built from 16 residues. J gave up 4 bases and V 2 bases, and 9 bases lay outside the gene matches. Germline V gives CDR1 SGHAT, CDR2 FQNNGV. This clonotype was found a few times. Antigen specificity is unknown. Tagging with unique molecular identifiers was a feature of the TCR beta cDNA libraries. Starting from about 0.98 to 11 million T cells, the study yielded roughly 0.5 million cDNA molecules. A single record per CDR3 protein comes from TCRdb applying MiXCR to the PCR reads. This sample yields some 690,000 distinct CDR3 sequences, of which approximately 60% are seen a single time; 11% belongs to the top ten.

The sequenced sample consisted of blood. The sequence was obtained from a girl under 10 years old with multiple sclerosis. The chain combines TRBV11-2 with TRBJ2-7; 9 bases line up with TRBD1. CDR3 DNA: TGTGCCAGCAGCTTAATGAAGGGACAGGGAAATTACGAGCAGTACTTC. Protein: CASSLMKGQGNYEQYF.